The 27 T cell receptor beta chains presented below share a single source sample, sequenced in a study of blood T cell repertoires in COVID-19. The data were produced by immunoSEQ multiplex PCR, yet TCRdb's version contains in-frame clones alone and is incomplete. The table lists approximately 400,000 clones, around 89% of them singletons, with 0.95% to 1.5% in the top ten. The sequenced material came from peripheral blood. The receptors derive from a man aged 35-49 years with acute or convalescent COVID-19.

CDR3 in amino acids: CASSRGGTGVYEQYF. The DNA of the CDR3 is TGTGCCAGCAGCCGAGGAGGGACGGGAGTCTACGAGCAGTACTTC. This chain uses TRBV6-5 with TRBJ2-7; the D gene is possibly TRBD2 (6 bases). The germline gives CDR1 MNHEY, CDR2 SVGAGI. The CDR3 contains 15 residues. Between the trimmed V and J ends, which lost 6 bases and 3 bases, there was a span of 18 bases.

The rearrangement links TRBV15 to TRBJ1-2; tentatively, D is TRBD1 (5 bases). Germline assignment: CDR1 LNHNV and CDR2 YYDKDF (reference sequence). Trimming left V 1 base short and J 7 bases short, with 16 bases between. This CDR3 contains 15 residues. The CDR3 region has the DNA TGTGCCACCAGCAGAGTGGGGGAGGTTGGTTTTGGCTACACCTTC. It specifies CATSRVGEVGFGYTF.

V usage is TRBV5-1 and J usage is TRBJ2-5, with 11 bases aligning to TRBD2. The CDR3 extends over 14 amino acids. Per germline, CDR1 SGHRS and CDR2 YFSETQ. The V segment lost 4 bases and the J segment 3 bases; nucleotides outside the gene matches: 2. CDR3 bases: TGCGCCAGCAGCCCGGGACTAGCGGAAGAGACCCAGTACTTC. Protein product: CASSPGLAEETQYF.

This chain links TRBV27 with TRBJ1-5, with a weak D call TRBD1 (5 bases). Germline V CDR1 and CDR2: MNHEY, SMNVEV (reference sequence). The CDR3 contains 13 residues. Trimming stripped 8 bases from V and 2 bases from J, with 10 bases between. The CDR3 sequence is CASAWGGNQPQHF. The CDR3 DNA is TGTGCCAGCGCCTGGGGGGGCAATCAGCCCCAGCATTTT.

As DNA, the CDR3 is TGTGCCAGCAGACCGCGGGGGGACACCAATTACGAGCAGTACTTC. It is translated as CASRPRGDTNYEQYF. The rearrangement uses TRBV6-6 and TRBJ2-7, with TRBD2 identical over 8 bases. V gave up 6 bases and J gave up 4 bases; unmatched junction bases: 11. CDR1 and CDR2 from the germline V gene are MNHNY and SVGAGI (reference sequence). This CDR3 has 15 residues.

J is TRBJ2-4 and V is TRBV4-1; D is ambiguous. V dropped 1 base and J dropped 0 bases, with 13 bases sitting between them. This CDR3 has 17 residues. Germline-derived CDR1 and CDR2 are MGHRA and YSYEKL. For the CDR3, the DNA is TGCGCCAGCAGCCAAGGGTTGTCCGGGTCAGCCAAAAACATTCAGTACTTC. The encoded protein is CASSQGLSGSAKNIQYF.

For this clone: The DNA is omitted, as the CDR3 cannot be located on it reliably, and the CDR3 follows TCRdb's listing. This chain joins TRBV21-1 and TRBJ2-3; the listed D gene, TRBD1, was not tested against the DNA. TRBV21-1 is assigned pseudogene status. The CDR3 has 16 residues if both end residues are counted. CDR3 in amino acids: CASSKFGTGSADTQYF.

V is TRBV2 and J is TRBJ1-2; 8 nucleotides line up with TRBD1. This CDR3 has 16 residues. Germline V gives CDR1 SNHLY, CDR2 FYNNEI. CDR3 residues: CVRKGQGAFKNYGYTF. CDR3 in DNA: TGTGTCAGAAAGGGGCAGGGGGCGTTTAAAAACTATGGCTACACCTTC.

The chain has TRBV27 and TRBJ2-5; D is uncertain. This CDR3 spans 14 amino acids. The germline V gene encodes CDR1 MNHEY and CDR2 SMNVEV (reference sequence). The ends were cut back, 1 base at V and 4 bases at J, with 10 bases in the middle. CDR3 amino acids: CASSLLFSGETQYF. Written as DNA, the CDR3 is TGTGCCAGCAGTTTATTATTTAGTGGAGAGACCCAGTACTTC.

The CDR3 DNA reads as TGTGCCAGCAGCTTAGCCGGAGGGCGGACTGAAGCTTTCTTT. It codes for CASSLAGGRTEAFF. The chain joins TRBV11-2 to TRBJ1-1, with D unresolved. The germline V gene has CDR1 SGHAT and CDR2 FQNNGV. Trimming removed 1 base from V and 5 bases from J, with 11 bases in between. CDR3 length: 14 amino acids.

This clone appeared a single time. The V gene is TRBV6-1, the J gene TRBJ1-2, with no clear D. The germline V and J ends were trimmed by 1 base and 8 bases, with 11 bases remaining between them. The CDR3 sequence is 13 residues long. The germline V gene has CDR1 MNHNS and CDR2 SASEGT. CDR3 amino acids: CASSEDSVGGYTF. Written as DNA, the CDR3 is TGTGCCAGCAGTGAAGACAGTGTAGGAGGCTACACCTTC.

The CDR3 reads CASSQGAADTQYF. CDR3 in DNA: TGTGCCAGCAGCCAGGGGGCCGCAGATACGCAGTATTTT. The chain couples TRBV2 to TRBJ2-3; TRBD1 matches at 8 bases. Unmatched junction bases numbered 3, after V lost 6 bases and J lost 4 bases. CDR3 length: 13 residues. Germline V gene data show CDR1 as SNHLY and CDR2 as FYNNEI.

The chain links TRBV19 to TRBJ2-5; D uncertain. V gave up 3 bases and J gave up 2 bases, with 7 bases separating them. This CDR3 is 13 amino acids long. Germline-derived CDR1 and CDR2 are LNHDA and SQIVND (reference sequence). Written as DNA, the CDR3 is TGTGCCAGTAGTATCGGTCAACAAGAGACCCAGTACTTC. Protein product: CASSIGQQETQYF.

This sequence joins TRBV5-4 and TRBJ2-7; 8 bases map to TRBD2. With V trimmed by 4 bases and J by 4 bases, 10 bases remained unmatched. This CDR3 comprises 15 residues. Germline lookup yields CDR1 SGHNT and CDR2 YYREEE (reference sequence). The CDR3 DNA sequence: TGTGCCAGCAGCCGCCCAACTAGCGGATCTTACGAGCAGTACTTC. Protein sequence: CASSRPTSGSYEQYF.

The V gene is TRBV19, the J gene TRBJ1-1; TRBD1 is a possible D gene (5 bases). Germline V lookup: CDR1 LNHDA, CDR2 SQIVND (reference sequence). This CDR3 has 12 amino acids. V was pared by 7 bases and J by 3 bases, with 9 bases between. The CDR3 loop is CASTRGDTEAFF. In nucleotides, the CDR3 is TGTGCCAGTACACGGGGGGACACTGAAGCTTTCTTT. Complete variable domain (other parts from reference TRBV19 and TRBJ1-1): DGGITQSPKYLFRKEGQNVTLSCEQNLNHDAMYWYRQDPGQGLRLIYYSQIVNDFQKGDIAEGYSVSREKKESFPLTVTSAQKNPTAFYLCASTRGDTEAFFGQGTRLTVV.

The chain is built from TRBV2 and TRBJ2-1; 13 bases are shared with TRBD2. The CDR3 length is 17 residues. V lost 6 bases, J lost 8 bases, and 13 bases stayed unmatched. Per the germline V gene, CDR1 is SNHLY and CDR2 is FYNNEI. In DNA form, the CDR3 reads TGTGCCAGCAGCCCCGGGACTAGCGGGAAACTCCCCGATGAGCAGTTCTTC. It translates to CASSPGTSGKLPDEQFF. The whole variable domain, remainder taken from reference TRBV2 and TRBJ2-1, is EPEVTQTPSHQVTQMGQEVILRCVPISNHLYFYWYRQILGQKVEFLVSFYNNEISEKSEIFDDQFSVERPDGSNFTLKIRSTKLEDSAMYFCASSPGTSGKLPDEQFFGPGTRLTVL.

This clone was picked up a small number of times. The chain links TRBV7-3 to TRBJ1-1; D gene unclear. CDR1 is SGHTA, CDR2 FQGTGA, per germline. The CDR3 spans 15 residues. Between the trimmed V and J ends, which lost 6 bases and 1 base, there was a span of 15 bases. As DNA, the CDR3 is TGTGCCAGCAGTCGTTCGGGGAGGGAGAACACTGAAGCTTTCTTT. It is translated as CASSRSGRENTEAFF. Full variable domain (remainder filled in from reference TRBV7-3 and TRBJ1-1): GAGVSQTPSNKVTEKGKYVELRCDPISGHTALYWYRQSLGQGPEFLIYFQGTGAADDSGLPNDRFFAVRPEGSVSTLKIQRTERGDSAVYLCASSRSGRENTEAFFGQGTRLTVV.

This sequence joins TRBV7-2 and TRBJ2-1; the D is unclear. Germline values: CDR1 SGHTA, CDR2 FQGNSA. Trimming took 6 bases from V and 2 from J, leaving 17 bases between them. The CDR3 is 16 residues long. The CDR3 reads CASRLSEELTYNEQFF. Written as DNA, the CDR3 is TGTGCCAGCAGACTAAGCGAGGAATTGACCTACAATGAGCAGTTCTTC.

The J gene is TRBJ1-2, the V gene TRBV5-4; a possible D gene is TRBD1 (6 bases). CDR1 SGHNT and CDR2 YYREEE come from the germline V gene (reference sequence). The V end lost 0 bases, the J end lost 6 bases, and 21 bases lay between the germline ends. The CDR3 has 17 amino acids. The CDR3 reads CASSLEVDGRGQDGYTF. CDR3 nucleotide sequence: TGTGCCAGCAGCTTGGAGGTGGATGGCAGGGGTCAAGATGGCTACACCTTC.

The CDR3 bases are TGCAGCGTCGGGGGACAGGGGTTCACCGGGGAGCTGTTTTTT. Translation: CSVGGQGFTGELFF. This chain connects TRBV29-1 to TRBJ2-2; 10 bases agree with TRBD1. This CDR3 is built from 14 residues. Germline CDR1 and CDR2: SQVTM and ANQGSEA. V shed 6 bases, J shed 4 bases, and the junction held 5 bases outside the gene matches.

The CDR3 nucleotides are TGTGCCATCAGTGGAACAGTCCAAGAGACCCAGTACTTC. The encoded protein is CAISGTVQETQYF. This sequence joins TRBV10-3 and TRBJ2-5; D remains ambiguous. The CDR3 is 13 residues long. Trimming took off 4 bases at V and 1 base at J, with 7 bases between the two ends. CDR1 is ENHRY, CDR2 SYGVKD, per germline.

This clone was recorded only once. The chain is built from TRBV28 and TRBJ2-7; 8 bases match TRBD2. CDR1 and CDR2 (germline): MDHEN, SYDVKM. This CDR3 region has 15 residues. Trimming cost V 5 bases and J 0 bases; bases outside gene matches: 6. CDR3 coding DNA: TGTGCCAGCAGTCAACTAGCGGCGAGCTCCTACGAGCAGTACTTC. Its translation: CASSQLAASSYEQYF.

This rearrangement joins TRBV7-3 to TRBJ2-3; 7 bases fit TRBD2. Germline lookup yields CDR1 SGHTA and CDR2 FQGTGA. The V gene end was trimmed by 4 bases and the J gene end by 1 base; junction bases not matched to a gene: 2. The CDR3 sequence is 14 residues long. CDR3: CASSYTSGTDTQYF. Written as DNA, the CDR3 is TGTGCCAGCAGCTACACTAGCGGCACAGATACGCAGTATTTT.

The chain carries TRBV28 and TRBJ2-5; perhaps TRBD1 as D (6 bases). This CDR3 contains 15 residues. V shed 4 bases and J shed 0 bases, with 12 bases lying between them. Germline V gene data show CDR1 as MDHEN and CDR2 as SYDVKM. CDR3 DNA: TGTGCCAGCAGTTACCTGACAGGAAACCAAGAGACCCAGTACTTC. This gives the protein CASSYLTGNQETQYF.

This clone was seen more than once but under ten times. CDR3 amino acids: CASSFGDSFQPQHF. CDR3 DNA: TGTGCCAGCAGTTTTGGAGACAGTTTTCAGCCCCAGCATTTT. The genes are TRBV27 and TRBJ1-5, with D possibly being TRBD1 (5 bases). The CDR3 is 14 amino acids. Trimming took off 3 bases at V and 6 bases at J, with 12 bases between the two ends. Germline V gene lookup returns CDR1 MNHEY and CDR2 SMNVEV (reference sequence).

CDR3 loop: CASSPGGGRGTGELFF. The CDR3 DNA sequence: TGTGCCAGCAGCCCCGGAGGAGGGAGGGGGACCGGGGAGCTGTTTTTT. The chain combines TRBV11-2 with TRBJ2-2, with D perhaps matching TRBD2 (7 bases). Trimming took off 5 bases at V and 5 bases at J, with 18 bases between the two ends. Germline V lookup: CDR1 SGHAT, CDR2 FQNNGV. CDR3 length: 16 amino acids.

This clone has a count of ten or more. The V gene is TRBV5-1, the J gene TRBJ2-1, with 11 bases aligning to TRBD2. J was trimmed by 7 bases and V by 0 bases; bases with no gene match: 3. This CDR3 has 15 amino acids. Germline V gene sequence: CDR1 SGHRS, CDR2 YFSETQ. CDR3 nucleotide sequence: TGCGCCAGCAGCTTGGTGACTAGCGGGGCAAATGAGCAGTTCTTC. Protein: CASSLVTSGANEQFF. Combining the CDR3 with reference TRBV5-1 and TRBJ2-1 gives the whole variable domain KAGVTQTPRYLIKTRGQQVTLSCSPISGHRSVSWYQQTPGQGLQFLFEYFSETQRNKGNFPGRFSGRQFSNSRSEMNVSTLELGDSALYLCASSLVTSGANEQFFGPGTRLTVL.